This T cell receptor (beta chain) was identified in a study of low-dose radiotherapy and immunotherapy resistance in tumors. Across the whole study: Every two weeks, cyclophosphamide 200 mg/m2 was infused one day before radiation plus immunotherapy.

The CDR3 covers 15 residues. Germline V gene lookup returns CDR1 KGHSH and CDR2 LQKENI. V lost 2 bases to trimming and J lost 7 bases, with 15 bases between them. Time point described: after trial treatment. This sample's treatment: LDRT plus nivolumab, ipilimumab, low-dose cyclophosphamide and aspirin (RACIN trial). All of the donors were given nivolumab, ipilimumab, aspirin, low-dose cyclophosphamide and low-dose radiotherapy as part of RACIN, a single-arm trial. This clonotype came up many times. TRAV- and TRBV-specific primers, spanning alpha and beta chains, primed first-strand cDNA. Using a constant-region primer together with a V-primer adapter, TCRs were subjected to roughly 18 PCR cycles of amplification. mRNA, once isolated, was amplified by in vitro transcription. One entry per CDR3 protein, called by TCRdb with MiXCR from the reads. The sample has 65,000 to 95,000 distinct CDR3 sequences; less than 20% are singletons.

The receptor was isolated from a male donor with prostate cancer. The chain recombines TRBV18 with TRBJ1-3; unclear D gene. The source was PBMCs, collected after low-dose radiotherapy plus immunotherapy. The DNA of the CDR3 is TGTGCCAGCTCACCAATAGGAGGAGAAGGGAACACCATATATTTT. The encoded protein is CASSPIGGEGNTIYF.